This TCR beta chain was identified during a study of shared clonotypes between healthy human individuals. Assay used: immunoSEQ multiplex PCR; TCRdb lists only in-frame clones, some missing. The table records under 850,000 clones, approximately 72% of them present only once. This clone was counted only a few times. The antigen is undetermined. Germline V CDR1 and CDR2: SGHDT, YYEEEE. V was clipped by 0 bases and J by 5 bases; unmatched bases: 5. This CDR3 contains 15 residues. Study-level findings and limits: Naive subsets generally had larger estimated richness than memory subsets.

The sequencing input was memory CD4+ T cells sorted from blood. Subset given: CD45RA-negative fraction. This rearrangement joins TRBV5-6 to TRBJ1-2; 9 nucleotides align to TRBD1. This clonotype was sampled from a woman aged 25 to 39 in good health. Here the CDR3 DNA reads TGTGCCAGCAGCTTGGGGGACAGGGTTAAATATGGCTACACCTTC. Residues: CASSLGDRVKYGYTF. Using reference TRBV5-6 and TRBJ1-2 for the parts outside the CDR3, the full variable domain is DAGVTQSPTHLIKTRGQQVTLRCSPKSGHDTVSWYQQALGQGPQFIFQYYEEEERQRGNFPDRFSGHQFPNYSSELNVNALLLGDSALYLCASSLGDRVKYGYTFGSGTRLTVV.